The 28 T cell receptor beta chains given below trace back to one sample, sequenced in a study of CD8 T cells in ankylosing spondylitis. Findings of the study overall: The study identified a TCR beta motif of eight highly homologous variants that appeared characteristic of ankylosing spondylitis blood.

MiXCR, run by TCRdb on the 5' RACE reads, gives a single entry per CDR3 protein. In the table there are some 330,000 distinct CDR3 sequences, 8% of which are singletons. The antigens for these receptors are not known. The sample consisted of blood, either unsorted or a sorted T cell fraction (not recorded which). These receptors were taken from a male donor with ankylosing spondylitis.

This chain uses TRBV24-1 with TRBJ1-5; tentative D call: TRBD1 (6 bases). The CDR3 runs 15 residues. The V end was cut by 5 bases, the J end by 3 bases, with 13 bases between. CDR1 is KGHDR, CDR2 SFDVKD, per germline. CDR3 loop: CATSALGGDNQPQHF. The CDR3 DNA reads as TGTGCCACCAGTGCCCTAGGGGGGGACAATCAGCCCCAGCATTTT.

The V call is TRBV5-6, the J call TRBJ2-1; D may correspond to TRBD1 or TRBD2 (6 bases each). The length of the CDR3 is 16 residues. The V gene's germline CDR1 is SGHDT and CDR2 YYEEEE. V was shortened by 4 bases and J by 5 bases, with 19 bases between the two germline ends. The CDR3 loop is CASSHGRGQLHNEQFF. The DNA of the CDR3 is TGTGCCAGCAGCCACGGACGGGGGCAATTGCACAATGAGCAGTTCTTC.

This clonotype showed up just a few times. This chain connects TRBV28 to TRBJ2-7; no clear D gene. CDR1 and CDR2 from the germline V gene are MDHEN and SYDVKM. Trimming stripped 7 bases from V and 3 bases from J, with 7 bases between. CDR3 length: 11 residues. The CDR3 coding sequence is TGTGCCAGCAAGACAAGCTACGAGCAGTACTTC. Its translation: CASKTSYEQYF.

This clonotype was observed many times. The V call is TRBV29-1, the J call TRBJ2-7, with 7 bases that match TRBD2. V lost 3 bases to trimming and J lost 7 bases; unmatched junction nucleotides: 6. The germline CDR1 and CDR2 sequences are SQVTM and ANQGSEA. This CDR3 has 12 amino acids. CDR3 nucleotides: TGCAGCGTTGATTCGGGGGGTGAAGAGCAGTACTTC. This sequence encodes CSVDSGGEEQYF.

The chain links TRBV5-1 to TRBJ2-7, with TRBD2 matching 7 bases. The CDR3 is 13 amino acids. Germline V lookup: CDR1 SGHRS, CDR2 YFSETQ. The V segment lost 5 bases and the J segment 2 bases; nucleotides outside the gene matches: 4. The CDR3 loop reads CASRIAGAYEQYF. CDR3 nucleotide sequence: TGCGCCAGCAGGATCGCGGGAGCCTACGAGCAGTACTTC.

This clonotype was observed many times. The rearrangement joins TRBV20-1 to TRBJ2-1; D is undetermined. The CDR3 is 14 residues long. The germline gives CDR1 DFQATT, CDR2 SNEGSKA (reference sequence). The V gene lost 0 bases and the J gene lost 4 bases, with 10 bases spanning the gap. The DNA of the CDR3 is TGCAGTGCTAGAGATCTTGGGAAATACAATGAGCAGTTCTTC. It translates to CSARDLGKYNEQFF.

The chain employs TRBV25-1 and TRBJ1-4; TRBD1 is a possible D gene (6 bases). The V gene lost 3 bases and the J gene lost 4 bases, with 12 bases spanning the gap. Germline-derived CDR1 and CDR2 are MGHDK and SYGVNS. The CDR3 totals 15 residues. CDR3 region: CASSDSGQNNEKLFF. The CDR3 DNA reads TGTGCCAGCAGTGATTCTGGACAGAATAATGAAAAACTGTTTTTT.

In this sample, this clonotype turned up a few times. The chain carries TRBV30 and TRBJ2-1; D is unresolved. This CDR3 is built from 12 residues. Trimming shortened V by 0 bases and J by 10 bases, and 10 bases separated the two germline ends. In germline, CDR1 is GTSNPN, CDR2 SVGIG (reference sequence). This CDR3 reads CAWSVSSHEQFF. CDR3 in DNA: TGTGCCTGGAGTGTATCTAGTCACGAGCAGTTCTTC.

The rearrangement uses TRBV25-1 and TRBJ2-5; TRBD2 is a possible D gene (6 bases). The CDR3 consists of 18 residues. Germline CDR1 and CDR2: MGHDK and SYGVNS. Between the trimmed V and J ends, which lost 0 bases and 2 bases, there was a span of 19 bases. The CDR3 region is CASSEYLGRPAGQETQYF. The CDR3 nucleotides are TGTGCCAGCAGTGAATATTTGGGCAGACCCGCGGGGCAAGAGACCCAGTACTTC.

The chain uses TRBV20-1 and TRBJ2-2; TRBD2 matches at 7 bases. Germline CDR1 reads DFQATT; CDR2 reads SNEGSKA (reference sequence). The CDR3 length is 16 residues. J was trimmed by 5 bases and V by 0 bases; bases with no gene match: 9. CDR3 amino acids: CSARDPFAGETGELFF. The CDR3 DNA follows: TGCAGTGCTAGAGATCCCTTTGCGGGAGAGACCGGGGAGCTGTTTTTT.

This rearrangement joins TRBV5-1 to TRBJ2-2; D not certain. With 1 base removed from V and 3 bases from J, the gap between germline ends came to 7 bases. CDR1 is SGHRS, CDR2 YFSETQ, per germline. The CDR3 sequence is 14 residues long. CDR3 protein: CASSLIKDTGELFF. CDR3 bases: TGCGCCAGCAGCTTGATAAAGGACACCGGGGAGCTGTTTTTT.

This clonotype was counted only a few times. The rearrangement links TRBV12-3 or TRBV12-4 to TRBJ2-4; D remains unclear. CDR3 length: 14 amino acids. Deletions cut 1 base from V and 14 bases from J, with 18 bases between. Written as DNA, the CDR3 is TGTGCCAGCAGTTTAGGCTCACGAGCCCAAAAGAAGTACTTC. Encoded protein: CASSLGSRAQKKYF.

This clonotype was seen more than once but under ten times. The chain couples TRBV20-1 to TRBJ2-5; D is unresolved. The V and J ends lost 3 bases and 1 base respectively, with 9 bases between them. The CDR3 spans 13 residues. Germline V lookup: CDR1 DFQATT, CDR2 SNEGSKA (reference sequence). The DNA of the CDR3 is TGCAGTGCTAGTACCCGGGTCCAAGAGACCCAGTACTTC. It is translated as CSASTRVQETQYF.

The table lists this clonotype with a few counts. At one boundary the junction diverges from the germline segment, which might be a read error. This chain links TRBV7-2 with TRBJ2-1; 7 nucleotides align to TRBD1. The germline gives CDR1 SGHTA, CDR2 FQGNSA. This CDR3 spans 11 amino acids. Here the CDR3 reads CASSLVDRWRF. DNA for the CDR3: TGTGCCAGCAGCTTAGTGGACAGGTGGCGCTTC.

The chain carries TRBV20-1 and TRBJ1-5; 11 bases are shared with TRBD1. The CDR3 has 13 amino acids. The V gene end was trimmed by 7 bases and the J gene end by 5 bases; junction bases not matched to a gene: 4. CDR1 and CDR2 from the germline V gene are DFQATT and SNEGSKA (reference sequence). Here the CDR3 DNA reads TGCAGTGGCGGGACAGGGGGGGATCAGCCCCAGCATTTT. This translates into CSGGTGGDQPQHF.

There are a few counts of this clonotype. This chain connects TRBV4-2 to TRBJ2-7; a possible D gene is TRBD2 (6 bases). CDR3 length: 12 amino acids. CDR1 and CDR2 from the germline V gene are LGHNA and YNFKEQ. V was shortened by 6 bases and J by 3 bases, with 9 bases between the two germline ends. This CDR3 reads CASREGSYEQYF. CDR3 in DNA: TGTGCCAGCAGGGAGGGCAGCTACGAGCAGTACTTC.

The V and J genes are TRBV20-1 and TRBJ2-7, with 12 bases that match TRBD2. J lost 9 bases, V lost 0 bases, and 6 bases had no gene match. The CDR3 runs to 14 residues. In germline, CDR1 is DFQATT, CDR2 SNEGSKA (reference sequence). CDR3 DNA: TGCAGTGCTAGAGAGCGGTCGGGACTAGCGGGGCAGTACTTC. As protein: CSARERSGLAGQYF.

The rearrangement joins TRBV15 to TRBJ2-4; D unresolved. From germline, CDR1 is LNHNV and CDR2 YYDKDF (reference sequence). V was cut by 5 bases and J by 7 bases, with 15 bases left in between. This CDR3 is 14 amino acids long. The CDR3 DNA reads TGTGCCACCAGCCGAAGTTCCAGGTGGAACATTCAGTACTTC. Translation: CATSRSSRWNIQYF. Full variable domain (remainder filled in from reference TRBV15 and TRBJ2-4): DAMVIQNPRYQVTQFGKPVTLSCSQTLNHNVMYWYQQKSSQAPKLLFHYYDKDFNNEADTPDNFQSRRPNTSFCFLDIRSPGLGDTAMYLCATSRSSRWNIQYFGAGTRLSVL.

This clonotype appeared many times. The genes are TRBV28 and TRBJ2-7, with TRBD1 as a possible D gene (5 bases). CDR3 size: 16 residues. Germline CDR1 reads MDHEN; CDR2 reads SYDVKM. Trimming took 7 bases from V and 5 from J, leaving 24 bases between them. This chain's CDR3 is CASTSQMIPGIHEQYF. The CDR3 nucleotides read TGTGCCAGCACTTCACAAATGATCCCAGGGATCCACGAGCAGTACTTC.

This clonotype was observed a few times. The chain is built from TRBV2 and TRBJ2-7, with 11 bases aligning to TRBD2. Germline V gene data show CDR1 as SNHLY and CDR2 as FYNNEI. With 4 bases clipped from V and 4 bases from J, the junction kept 6 bases outside the gene matches. This CDR3 region has 15 residues. Here the CDR3 DNA reads TGTGCCAGCAGTGGTCTAGCGGGAGGCCTATACGAGCAGTACTTC. Translated: CASSGLAGGLYEQYF.

This clonotype was seen a handful of times. This chain joins TRBV20-1 and TRBJ2-2; either TRBD1 or TRBD2 may supply D (5 bases each). The CDR3 covers 16 residues. Germline lookup yields CDR1 DFQATT and CDR2 SNEGSKA (reference sequence). The V and J ends lost 2 bases and 0 bases respectively, with 13 bases between them. The CDR3 loop reads CSARQIGAANTGELFF. In nucleotides, the CDR3 is TGCAGTGCTAGACAAATCGGGGCCGCGAACACCGGGGAGCTGTTTTTT.

J is TRBJ1-2 and V is TRBV6-5; D unclear. V gave up 0 bases and J gave up 8 bases, with 10 bases separating them. Looked up from germline, CDR1 is MNHEY and CDR2 is SVGAGI. This CDR3 region has 13 residues. The DNA for the CDR3 is TGTGCCAGCAGTTACTCGAGGCAAGTCGGCTACACCTTC. This encodes CASSYSRQVGYTF.

Only a few counts were recorded for this clonotype. CDR3: CASSLLAGWDYNSPLHF. CDR3 nucleotides: TGTGCCAGCAGTTTATTGGCAGGGTGGGACTATAATTCACCCCTCCACTTT. This chain joins TRBV27 and TRBJ1-6, with D possibly matching TRBD1 (5 bases). This CDR3 has 17 amino acids. Germline CDR1 is MNHEY and CDR2 is SMNVEV (reference sequence). V was clipped by 1 base and J by 3 bases, with 13 bases between them.

V usage is TRBV29-1 and J usage is TRBJ2-5; 8 nucleotides agree with TRBD1. CDR3 length: 12 amino acids. In germline, CDR1 is SQVTM, CDR2 ANQGSEA. The ends lost 5 bases at V and 5 bases at J; junction bases unmatched: 4. The CDR3 sequence: CSVSGGAETQYF. The CDR3 nucleotides are TGCAGCGTTTCAGGGGGCGCGGAGACCCAGTACTTC.

The rearrangement uses TRBV6-5 and TRBJ2-7; maybe TRBD2 (6 bases). Germline V CDR1 and CDR2: MNHEY, SVGAGI. Trimming removed 2 bases from V and 7 bases from J, with 15 bases in between. The CDR3 consists of 14 residues. The CDR3, as DNA: TGTGCCAGCAGTTACGCTCGGGGGAAGTGGGAGCAGTACTTC. Protein product: CASSYARGKWEQYF.

This clonotype showed up just a few times. The chain joins TRBV7-2 to TRBJ2-2, with D perhaps TRBD1 (7 bases). The CDR3 totals 15 residues. Germline CDR1 is SGHTA and CDR2 is FQGNSA. Trimming took off 5 bases at V and 6 bases at J, with 16 bases between the two ends. CDR3 sequence reads: CASSLRAGGSGELFF. The CDR3 DNA reads TGTGCCAGCAGCCTGAGGGCAGGGGGGTCCGGGGAGCTGTTTTTT.

The sample holds a few counts of this clonotype. The chain uses TRBV28 and TRBJ2-5, with D perhaps assigned TRBD1 or TRBD2 (5 bases each). In germline, CDR1 is MDHEN, CDR2 SYDVKM. The V end was cut by 8 bases, the J end by 2 bases, with 18 bases between. The CDR3 is 15 amino acids. The CDR3 DNA sequence: TGTGCCAGCGTTTTAGAGGGGCTTACTCAAGAGACCCAGTACTTC. Translating it yields CASVLEGLTQETQYF.

Only a few counts were recorded for this clonotype. V gene TRBV29-1 combines with J gene TRBJ1-4, with TRBD1 as a possible D gene (6 bases). The V gene's germline CDR1 is SQVTM and CDR2 ANQGSEA. The CDR3 spans 17 residues. V lost 4 bases, J lost 0 bases, and 18 bases lay in between. Here the CDR3 DNA reads TGCAGCGTTGTCTCCCGAGGGGGGCTGGCAACTAATGAAAAACTGTTTTTT. The encoded protein is CSVVSRGGLATNEKLFF.